These T cell receptor beta chains were read from a single sample in a study of CD8+ T cells in alopecia areata. The protocol was immunoSEQ multiplex PCR, while the TCRdb copy is restricted to in-frame clones and leaves out a portion. Of hundreds of thousands of clones in the sample, 45% to 70% were seen once. The starting material was CD4+ T cells sorted from blood, obtained around week 52, from a patient treated with tofacitinib. Source of these receptors: a human donor with alopecia areata. The CDR3 runs from the conserved cysteine through the conserved F or W. The D gene is left open where the match is weak. Clone size is stated in some rows and not others, as once, few, many or a class when expanded.

clone size: -; D gene: -; J gene: TRBJ2-5; V gene: TRBV30; CDR3 protein: CAWRRRIQETQYF; CDR3 DNA: TGTGCCTGGAGACGACGGATACAAGAGACCCAGTACTTC
clone size: -; D gene: -; J gene: TRBJ1-6; V gene: TRBV30; CDR3 protein: CAWSGGLDSPLHF; CDR3 DNA: TGTGCCTGGAGTGGGGGGTTGGATTCACCCCTCCACTTT
clone size: -; D gene: TRBD1; J gene: TRBJ1-6; V gene: TRBV6-5; CDR3 protein: CASSLDRGGSPLHF; CDR3 DNA: TGTGCCAGCAGCCTGGACAGGGGCGGTTCACCCCTCCACTTT
clone size: -; D gene: TRBD1; J gene: TRBJ1-5; V gene: TRBV19; CDR3 protein: CATKQGVSNQPQHF; CDR3 DNA: TGTGCCACTAAACAGGGGGTAAGCAATCAGCCCCAGCATTTT
clone size: -; D gene: -; J gene: TRBJ1-1; V gene: TRBV18; CDR3 protein: CASSPWTREVTEAFF; CDR3 DNA: TGTGCCAGCTCACCATGGACCCGGGAGGTCACTGAAGCTTTCTTT
clone size: few; D gene: -; J gene: TRBJ1-2; V gene: TRBV18; CDR3 protein: CASSPGVANYGYTF; CDR3 DNA: TGTGCCAGCTCACCCGGGGTCGCTAACTATGGCTACACCTTC
clone size: -; D gene: -; J gene: TRBJ2-5; V gene: TRBV30; CDR3 protein: CAWSAGLGETQYF; CDR3 DNA: TGTGCCTGGAGTGCAGGGCTGGGGGAGACCCAGTACTTC
clone size: -; D gene: -; J gene: TRBJ2-5; V gene: TRBV5-1; CDR3 protein: CASSLLGTQETQYF; CDR3 DNA: TGCGCCAGCAGCTTGTTGGGAACACAAGAGACCCAGTACTTC
clone size: -; D gene: -; J gene: TRBJ2-1; V gene: TRBV29-1; CDR3 protein: CSVVGPLTDSSYNEQFF; CDR3 DNA: TGCAGCGTTGTGGGCCCCTTAACAGATTCCTCCTACAATGAGCAGTTCTTC
clone size: -; D gene: -; J gene: TRBJ2-6; V gene: TRBV29-1; CDR3 protein: CSVIGHVGGANVLTF; CDR3 DNA: TGCAGCGTTATTGGACACGTCGGGGGGGCCAACGTCCTGACTTTC
clone size: few; D gene: -; J gene: TRBJ1-2; V gene: TRBV4-1; CDR3 protein: CASSQGSQGGGYTF; CDR3 DNA: TGCGCCAGCAGCCAAGGGAGTCAGGGAGGTGGCTACACCTTC
clone size: -; D gene: -; J gene: TRBJ1-6; V gene: TRBV27; CDR3 protein: CASSNEDNSPLHF; CDR3 DNA: TGTGCCAGCAGTAATGAAGACAATTCACCCCTCCACTTT
clone size: many; D gene: -; J gene: TRBJ1-5; V gene: TRBV7-2; CDR3 protein: CASSERSNQPQHF; CDR3 DNA: TGTGCCAGCAGCGAAAGAAGCAATCAGCCCCAGCATTTT
clone size: -; D gene: TRBD1; J gene: TRBJ1-5; V gene: TRBV6-1; CDR3 protein: CASSPTGASQPQHF; CDR3 DNA: TGTGCCAGCAGTCCTACAGGGGCCAGTCAGCCCCAGCATTTT
clone size: once; D gene: -; J gene: TRBJ2-7; V gene: TRBV9; CDR3 protein: CASSVDERPYEQYF; CDR3 DNA: TGTGCCAGCAGCGTAGACGAGAGGCCCTACGAGCAGTACTTC
clone size: -; D gene: -; J gene: TRBJ2-1; V gene: TRBV12-5; CDR3 protein: CASGLVRNEQFF; CDR3 DNA: TGTGCTAGTGGTTTGGTACGTAATGAGCAGTTCTTC
clone size: -; D gene: -; J gene: TRBJ1-2; V gene: TRBV20-1; CDR3 protein: CSAPLNYGYTF; CDR3 DNA: TGCAGTGCACCTCTAAACTATGGCTACACCTTC